The rows below give T cell receptor beta chains drawn from one sample of a study of human T cells and chemical hapten exposure. Each CDR3 protein is one row after TCRdb ran MiXCR on the RACE reads. The repertoire holds around 350,000 distinct CDR3 sequences, about 5% seen once, with about 7.7% in the top ten. The sequencing used whole blood, collected in connection with sensitization to the hapten diphenylcyclopropenone (DPC). The receptors here all came from a woman younger than 35 with alopecia areata. Some clones in this sample may be carry-over from other donors' samples. CDR3s include the opening cysteine and the closing phenylalanine or tryptophan. A D gene is named only where the DNA matches it firmly. A clone size is listed for some rows: how often the clone was seen (once, few, many), or a class if it is expanded.

V: TRBV27; D: TRBD2; J: TRBJ2-3; size: many; DNA: TGTGCCAGCAGTTTATCAAGCCGCGGGAGTCCGCAGTATTTT; CDR3: CASSLSSRGSPQYF
V: TRBV20-1; D: TRBD2; J: TRBJ2-7; size: few; DNA: TGCAGTGCTCCTAGGACTAGCGGGGGGGAGTACGAGCAGTACTTC; CDR3: CSAPRTSGGEYEQYF
V: TRBV11-2; D: TRBD1; J: TRBJ1-4; size: many; DNA: TGTGCCAGCAGCTTAAGGGTCCCAAGAGACAGGGCAAGGACAACTAATGAAAAACTGTTTTTT; CDR3: CASSLRVPRDRARTTNEKLFF
V: TRBV27; D: -; J: TRBJ1-1; size: many; DNA: TGTGCCAGCATCCAATATGGGGGGCGCCGGACTGAAGCTTTCTTT; CDR3: CASIQYGGRRTEAFF
V: TRBV10-3; D: TRBD2; J: TRBJ2-1; size: -; DNA: TGTGCCATCAGCAGGACTAGCGGGGGGCCGTACAATGAGCAGTTCTTC; CDR3: CAISRTSGGPYNEQFF
V: TRBV18; D: -; J: TRBJ1-3; size: -; DNA: TGTGCCAGCTCACCACGGACCAGCTCTGGAAACACCATATATTTT; CDR3: CASSPRTSSGNTIYF
V: TRBV20-1; D: TRBD2; J: TRBJ2-7; size: many; DNA: TGCAGTTCGAGCGGGGGGGAGTACGAGCAGTACTTC; CDR3: CSSSGGEYEQYF
V: TRBV10-3; D: TRBD1; J: TRBJ2-1; size: many; DNA: TGTGCCATCAGTGAGTCGAGGACAGGGGGGGATGAGCAGTTCTTC; CDR3: CAISESRTGGDEQFF
V: TRBV7-3; D: TRBD2; J: TRBJ2-3; size: many; DNA: TGTGCCAGCAGCACGACACCGAAAGGGACTAGCGGGGGCACAGATACGCAGTATTTT; CDR3: CASSTTPKGTSGGTDTQYF
V: TRBV27; D: -; J: TRBJ2-6; size: -; DNA: TGTGCCAGCAGATCATTGGGGGCAGGGGCCAACGTCCTGACTTTC; CDR3: CASRSLGAGANVLTF
V: TRBV30; D: -; J: TRBJ1-1; size: many; DNA: TGTGCCTGGAGTATGAAGGGGTTTTTGGGTCTTCGGAACACTGAAGCTTTCTTT; CDR3: CAWSMKGFLGLRNTEAFF
V: TRBV12-3/TRBV12-4; D: TRBD2; J: TRBJ2-6; size: many; DNA: TGTGCCAGCAGTTTAGAATGGGGACTAGACTCTGGGGCCAACGTCCTGACTTTC; CDR3: CASSLEWGLDSGANVLTF
V: TRBV20-1; D: TRBD1; J: TRBJ1-6; size: -; DNA: TGCAGTGCTACTCCGGGACAGGGTTATAATTCACCCCTCCACTTT; CDR3: CSATPGQGYNSPLHF
V: TRBV4-2; D: -; J: TRBJ1-6; size: -; DNA: TGTGCCAGCAGCCAAGGATCCGGAGGGGGGGTTAATTCACCCCTCCACTTT; CDR3: CASSQGSGGGVNSPLHF